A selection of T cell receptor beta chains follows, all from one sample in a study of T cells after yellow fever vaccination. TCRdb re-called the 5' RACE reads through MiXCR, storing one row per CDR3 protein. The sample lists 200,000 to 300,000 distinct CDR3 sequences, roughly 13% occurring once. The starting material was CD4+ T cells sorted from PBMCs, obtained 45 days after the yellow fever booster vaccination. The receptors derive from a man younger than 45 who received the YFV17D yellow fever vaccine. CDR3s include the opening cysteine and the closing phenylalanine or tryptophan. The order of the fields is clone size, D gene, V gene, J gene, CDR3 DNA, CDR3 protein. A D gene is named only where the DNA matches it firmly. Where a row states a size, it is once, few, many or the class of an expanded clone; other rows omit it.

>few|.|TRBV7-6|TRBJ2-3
TGTGCCAGCAGCTCTTCTAGCACAGATACGCAGTATTTT
CASSSSSTDTQYF
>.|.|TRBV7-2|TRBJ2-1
TGTGCCAGCAGCTTGGGGATCTCCGGTGAGCAGTTCTTC
CASSLGISGEQFF
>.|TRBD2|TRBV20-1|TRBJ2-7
TGCAGTGCTAGAGATCCCGCTAGCGGGAAATACGAGCAGTACTTC
CSARDPASGKYEQYF
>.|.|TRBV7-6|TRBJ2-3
TGTGCCAGCAGCTTAGCGGGCGGGACATGGGGAGATACGCAGTATTTT
CASSLAGGTWGDTQYF
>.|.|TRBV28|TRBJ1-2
TGTGCCAGCAGTTCCCCGGGGTCTTATGGCTACACCTTC
CASSSPGSYGYTF
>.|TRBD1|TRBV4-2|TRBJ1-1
TGTGCCAGCAGCCCGTACGCCGGGACAGGGAACACTGAAGCTTTCTTT
CASSPYAGTGNTEAFF
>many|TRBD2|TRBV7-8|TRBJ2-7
TGTGCCAGCAGCTTCGCCCTAGCGGTGGTCTACGAGCAGTACTTC
CASSFALAVVYEQYF
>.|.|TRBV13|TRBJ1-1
TGTGCCAGCATTGACCCCCGGATGAACACTGAAGCTTTCTTT
CASIDPRMNTEAFF
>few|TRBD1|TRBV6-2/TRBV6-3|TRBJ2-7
TGTGCCACCGCCATCTGGCAGGGGGCTATCGAGCAGTACTTC
CATAIWQGAIEQYF
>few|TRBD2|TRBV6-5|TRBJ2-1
TGTGCCAGCAGTTACGAAGTCCCGGGACTAGCTACGAATGAGCAGTTCTTC
CASSYEVPGLATNEQFF
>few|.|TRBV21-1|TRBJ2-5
TGTGCCAGCAGCACCAGCGCCCAAGAGACCCAGTACTTC
CASSTSAQETQYF
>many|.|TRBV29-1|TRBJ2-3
TGCAGCTCCGATCTGGGGGCTGGGACAGATACGCAGTATTTT
CSSDLGAGTDTQYF
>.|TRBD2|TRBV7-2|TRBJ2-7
TGTGCCAGCAGCACTACTAGCGGGAGCCAGTACGAGCAGTACTTC
CASSTTSGSQYEQYF
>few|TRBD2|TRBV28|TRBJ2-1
TGTGCCAGCAGCTCGGGGGGGGTCTTGGTGGTTGATCCGTTCTTC
CASSSGGVLVVDPFF
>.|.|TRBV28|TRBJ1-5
TGTGCCAGCAGTTTAGTCGGGAGTAGCCAGCCCCAGCATTTT
CASSLVGSSQPQHF
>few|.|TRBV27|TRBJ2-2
TGTGCCAGCAGTTTATCGCCGAGGAAAGGCGCCGGGGAGCTGTTTTTT
CASSLSPRKGAGELFF
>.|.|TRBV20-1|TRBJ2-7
TGCAGTGCTTTTCCGGGGGCCAACGAGCAGTACTTC
CSAFPGANEQYF
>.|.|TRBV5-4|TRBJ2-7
TGTGCCAGCAGCCGTCCCCCGGGCTACGAGCAGTACTTC
CASSRPPGYEQYF
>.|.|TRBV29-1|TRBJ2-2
TGCAGCGTTACGGGTCAGACTTCGAACACCGGGGAGCTGTTTTTT
CSVTGQTSNTGELFF
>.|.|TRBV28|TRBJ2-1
TGTGCCAGCAGGCAGTGGGGCTCCTACAATGAGCAGTTCTTC
CASRQWGSYNEQFF
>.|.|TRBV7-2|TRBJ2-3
TGTGCCAGCAGCTTAGTCGCGGGAAGTACGCAGTATTTT
CASSLVAGSTQYF
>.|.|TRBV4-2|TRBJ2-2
TGTGCCAGCAGCCAGGCTAAAAACACCGGGGAGCTGTTTTTT
CASSQAKNTGELFF
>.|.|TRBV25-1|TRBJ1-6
TGTGCCAGCGGTAATTTGGTTTCACCCCTCCACTTT
CASGNLVSPLHF
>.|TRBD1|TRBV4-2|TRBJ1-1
TGTGCCAGCAGCCAGCTGGGACAGGGGCACACTGAAGCTTTCTTT
CASSQLGQGHTEAFF
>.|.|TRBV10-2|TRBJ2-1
TGCGCCAGCGCGCGCGGGACAAGCCCCTACAATGAGCAGTTCTTC
CASARGTSPYNEQFF
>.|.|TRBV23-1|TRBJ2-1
TGCGCCAGCAGTCAGCCGCGAGGGCAGTTCTTC
CASSQPRGQFF
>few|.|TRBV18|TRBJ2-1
TGTGCCAGCTCACCCATACGGGACTCCTCCTACAATGAGCAGTTCTTC
CASSPIRDSSYNEQFF
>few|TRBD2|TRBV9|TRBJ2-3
TGTGCCAGCAGCAAGGGACTAGCGGCGGGGGCAGATACGCAGTATTTT
CASSKGLAAGADTQYF
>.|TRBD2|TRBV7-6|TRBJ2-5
TGTGCCAGCAGCTTGACTAGCGGGGGGAAGACCCAGTACTTC
CASSLTSGGKTQYF
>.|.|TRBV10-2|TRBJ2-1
TGCGCCAGCAGTGAGTCCCCGGACTACTACAATGAGCAGTTCTTC
CASSESPDYYNEQFF
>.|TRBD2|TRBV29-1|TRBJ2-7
TGCAGCGTCCCTAAGGGCGGGAGTGGCAACTACGAGCAGTACTTC
CSVPKGGSGNYEQYF
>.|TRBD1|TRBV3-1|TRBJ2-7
TGTGCCAGCAGATGGGCGCCGGGACAGGGGGTCCTTCGAGAATACGAGCAGTACTTC
CASRWAPGQGVLREYEQYF
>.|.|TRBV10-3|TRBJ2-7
TGTGCCATCAGTGAGTCCGGGTTCTCCTACGAGCAGTACTTC
CAISESGFSYEQYF
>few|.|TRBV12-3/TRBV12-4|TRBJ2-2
TGTGCCAGCAGTCAACCCCAACCTGGGGAGCTGTTTTTT
CASSQPQPGELFF
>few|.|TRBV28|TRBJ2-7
TGTGCCAGCAGGAACCGGGCCCCCTACGAGCAGTACTTC
CASRNRAPYEQYF
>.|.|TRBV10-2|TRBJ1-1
TGCGCCAGCAGACCCGACAGGGAAGCTTTCTTT
CASRPDREAFF
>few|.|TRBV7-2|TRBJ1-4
TGTGCCAGCAGCTTGACTACTAATGAAAAACTGTTTTTT
CASSLTTNEKLFF
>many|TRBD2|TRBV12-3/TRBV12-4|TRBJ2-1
TGTGCCAGCAGTTCAGGACTAGCGGGAGTCTATGAGCAGTTCTTC
CASSSGLAGVYEQFF
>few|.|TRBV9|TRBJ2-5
TGTGCCAGCAGCGTAGGTTCGGAAGAGACCCAGTACTTC
CASSVGSEETQYF
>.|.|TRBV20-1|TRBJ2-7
TGCAGTGCTAGAAGAGGCCTCTACGAGCAGTACTTC
CSARRGLYEQYF
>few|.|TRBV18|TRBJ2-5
TGTGCCAGCTCGCCAACGCGGTTAGAGACCCAGTACTTC
CASSPTRLETQYF
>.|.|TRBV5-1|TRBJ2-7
TGCGCCAGCAGCTCATCCGGGACATCCGAGCAGTACTTC
CASSSSGTSEQYF
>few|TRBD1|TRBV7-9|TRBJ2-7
TGTGCCAGCAGCCACAGGGGTCCCTACGAGCAGTACTTC
CASSHRGPYEQYF
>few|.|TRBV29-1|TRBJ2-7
TGCAGCGTTCGGGACGGATTCTACGAGCAGTACTTC
CSVRDGFYEQYF